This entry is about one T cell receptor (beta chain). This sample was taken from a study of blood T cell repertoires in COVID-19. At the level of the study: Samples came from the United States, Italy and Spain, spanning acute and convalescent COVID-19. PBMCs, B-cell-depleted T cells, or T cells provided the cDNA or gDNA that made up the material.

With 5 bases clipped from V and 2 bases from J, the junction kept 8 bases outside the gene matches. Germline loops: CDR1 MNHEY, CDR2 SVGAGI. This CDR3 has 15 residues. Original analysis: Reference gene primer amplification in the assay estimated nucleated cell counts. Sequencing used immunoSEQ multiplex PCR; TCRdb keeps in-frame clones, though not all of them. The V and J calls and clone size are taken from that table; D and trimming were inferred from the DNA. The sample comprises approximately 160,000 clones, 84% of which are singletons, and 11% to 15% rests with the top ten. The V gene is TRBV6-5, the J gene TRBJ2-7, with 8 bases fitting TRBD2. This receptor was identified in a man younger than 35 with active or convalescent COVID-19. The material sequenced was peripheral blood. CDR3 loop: CASSPKRGPTYEQYF. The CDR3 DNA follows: TGTGCCAGCAGTCCAAAGCGGGGGCCCACCTACGAGCAGTACTTC.